Listed below are T cell receptor beta chains from one sample, sequenced in a study of blood T cell repertoires in COVID-19. This table comes from immunoSEQ multiplex PCR, and its TCRdb copy is limited to in-frame clones, with some not included. Here the sample spans roughly 180,000 clones, roughly 83% being singletons. The sample taken for sequencing was PBMCs or T cells enriched from blood (not recorded which). Receptors originate from a woman aged 55-70 years who had recovered from COVID-19. Each CDR3 is given with its conserved first and last residue. The D gene is left open where the match is weak. The size entry is marked missing in some rows and otherwise reads once, few, many or a size class.

clone_size: .; v_call: TRBV18; j_call: TRBJ1-6; d_call: TRBD1; cdr3_aa: CASSPGQTSRNSPLHF; cdr3_nt: TGTGCCAGCTCGCCGGGACAGACAAGCCGGAATTCACCCCTCCACTTT
clone_size: once; v_call: TRBV18; j_call: TRBJ1-1; d_call: .; cdr3_aa: CASSPQRLEGTEAFF; cdr3_nt: TGTGCCAGCTCACCACAACGGCTAGAAGGCACTGAAGCTTTCTTT
clone_size: .; v_call: TRBV9; j_call: TRBJ1-2; d_call: .; cdr3_aa: CASSVAIGARYGYTF; cdr3_nt: TGTGCCAGCAGCGTAGCTATTGGGGCCCGCTATGGCTACACCTTC
clone_size: .; v_call: TRBV12-3/TRBV12-4; j_call: TRBJ2-5; d_call: TRBD2; cdr3_aa: CASSMGLAGGQYF; cdr3_nt: TGTGCCAGCAGCATGGGACTAGCGGGGGGCCAGTACTTC
clone_size: .; v_call: TRBV28; j_call: TRBJ1-3; d_call: TRBD1; cdr3_aa: CASSLAGGEIENTIYF; cdr3_nt: TGTGCCAGCAGCCTGGCAGGGGGCGAGATCGAAAACACCATATATTTT
clone_size: few; v_call: TRBV27; j_call: TRBJ1-2; d_call: TRBD1; cdr3_aa: CASTYRGVSGYTF; cdr3_nt: TGTGCCAGCACCTACAGGGGGGTAAGCGGCTACACCTTC
clone_size: .; v_call: TRBV18; j_call: TRBJ1-2; d_call: .; cdr3_aa: CASSAGTSGYTF; cdr3_nt: TGTGCCAGCTCCGCCGGGACTTCAGGCTACACCTTC
clone_size: .; v_call: TRBV5-1; j_call: TRBJ2-5; d_call: .; cdr3_aa: CASSSLGETQYF; cdr3_nt: TGCGCCAGCAGCTCGCTCGGAGAGACCCAGTACTTC
clone_size: .; v_call: TRBV24-1; j_call: TRBJ2-3; d_call: TRBD1; cdr3_aa: CATSEGTGSTDTQYF; cdr3_nt: TGTGCCACCAGTGAGGGGACAGGGAGCACAGATACGCAGTATTTT
clone_size: .; v_call: TRBV19; j_call: TRBJ2-7; d_call: TRBD2; cdr3_aa: CASSSSRGRAYEQYF; cdr3_nt: TGTGCCAGTAGTAGCTCTCGCGGGAGGGCCTACGAGCAGTACTTC
clone_size: .; v_call: TRBV24-1; j_call: TRBJ2-6; d_call: .; cdr3_aa: CATSDLYGANVLTF; cdr3_nt: TGTGCCACCAGTGATTTATATGGGGCCAACGTCCTGACTTTC
clone_size: .; v_call: TRBV11-2; j_call: TRBJ2-2; d_call: .; cdr3_aa: CASSLSQGGPGELFF; cdr3_nt: TGTGCCAGCAGCTTATCCCAGGGTGGCCCCGGGGAGCTGTTTTTT
clone_size: .; v_call: TRBV3-1/TRBV3-2; j_call: TRBJ1-1; d_call: TRBD1; cdr3_aa: CASSYGQGITEAFF; cdr3_nt: TGTGCCAGCAGCTATGGACAGGGAATCACTGAAGCTTTCTTT
clone_size: .; v_call: TRBV10-2; j_call: TRBJ1-5; d_call: TRBD1; cdr3_aa: CASRPPGPGGLSNQPQHF; cdr3_nt: TGCGCCAGCAGGCCTCCGGGCCCAGGGGGGCTTAGCAATCAGCCCCAGCATTTT
clone_size: .; v_call: TRBV5-1; j_call: TRBJ1-1; d_call: .; cdr3_aa: CASSPLTGNTEAFF; cdr3_nt: TGCGCCAGCAGCCCACTGACAGGTAACACTGAAGCTTTCTTT
clone_size: .; v_call: TRBV19; j_call: TRBJ1-5; d_call: .; cdr3_aa: CASSIVRGTGPQPQHF; cdr3_nt: TGTGCCAGTAGTATAGTCAGGGGAACAGGGCCTCAGCCCCAGCATTTT
clone_size: few; v_call: TRBV5-1; j_call: TRBJ2-3; d_call: TRBD2; cdr3_aa: CASSPWTSGTDTQYF; cdr3_nt: TGCGCCAGCAGCCCCTGGACTAGCGGCACAGATACGCAGTATTTT
clone_size: .; v_call: TRBV14; j_call: TRBJ1-2; d_call: TRBD1; cdr3_aa: CASSAKPGQGALGYTF; cdr3_nt: TGTGCCAGCAGCGCCAAGCCGGGACAGGGTGCGCTTGGCTACACCTTC
clone_size: .; v_call: TRBV5-1; j_call: TRBJ2-2; d_call: .; cdr3_aa: CASSLEVSNTGELFF; cdr3_nt: TGCGCCAGCAGCTTGGAAGTCAGTAACACCGGGGAGCTGTTTTTT
clone_size: .; v_call: TRBV28; j_call: TRBJ1-1; d_call: .; cdr3_aa: CASTNQGPRGAFF; cdr3_nt: TGTGCCAGCACCAATCAGGGGCCCCGGGGAGCTTTCTTT
clone_size: few; v_call: TRBV27; j_call: TRBJ2-1; d_call: TRBD2; cdr3_aa: CASSFLASGRFDEQFF; cdr3_nt: TGTGCCAGCAGTTTTCTGGCTAGCGGGAGGTTCGATGAGCAGTTCTTC
clone_size: .; v_call: TRBV18; j_call: TRBJ1-1; d_call: .; cdr3_aa: CASSPRFGGQEAFF; cdr3_nt: TGTGCCAGCTCACCAAGGTTCGGAGGACAGGAAGCTTTCTTT
clone_size: .; v_call: TRBV25-1; j_call: TRBJ1-1; d_call: .; cdr3_aa: CASLVVTASTILNTEAFF; cdr3_nt: TGTGCCAGCCTCGTAGTGACAGCCTCAACGATACTTAACACTGAAGCTTTCTTT
clone_size: .; v_call: TRBV27; j_call: TRBJ1-6; d_call: TRBD1; cdr3_aa: CASSLLAGQGNSPLHF; cdr3_nt: TGTGCCAGCAGTTTACTTGCGGGACAGGGTAATTCACCCCTCCACTTT
clone_size: .; v_call: TRBV10-3; j_call: TRBJ1-1; d_call: .; cdr3_aa: CAISESWGGTGTAEAFF; cdr3_nt: TGTGCCATCAGTGAGTCGTGGGGGGGGACTGGTACCGCTGAAGCTTTCTTT
clone_size: .; v_call: TRBV6-5; j_call: TRBJ2-2; d_call: .; cdr3_aa: CASEDQGRELFF; cdr3_nt: TGTGCCAGCGAGGATCAGGGGCGGGAGCTGTTTTTT
clone_size: .; v_call: TRBV2; j_call: TRBJ2-5; d_call: TRBD2; cdr3_aa: CASSKGLAGGPSETQYF; cdr3_nt: TGTGCCAGCAGTAAAGGACTAGCGGGGGGGCCATCGGAGACCCAGTACTTC
clone_size: .; v_call: TRBV4-1; j_call: TRBJ2-5; d_call: .; cdr3_aa: CASSQFAGSETQYF; cdr3_nt: TGCGCCAGCAGCCAATTTGCGGGAAGCGAGACCCAGTACTTC
clone_size: .; v_call: TRBV7-8; j_call: TRBJ2-5; d_call: .; cdr3_aa: CASSRGRTVQETQYF; cdr3_nt: TGTGCCAGCAGTCGCGGAAGGACAGTACAAGAGACCCAGTACTTC
clone_size: .; v_call: TRBV19; j_call: TRBJ2-3; d_call: TRBD1; cdr3_aa: CASRDRTTDTQYF; cdr3_nt: TGTGCCAGTAGGGACAGGACCACAGATACGCAGTATTTT
clone_size: .; v_call: TRBV10-3; j_call: TRBJ2-2; d_call: TRBD2; cdr3_aa: CAISGAGGGELFF; cdr3_nt: TGTGCCATCAGTGGAGCGGGAGGTGGGGAGCTGTTTTTT
clone_size: .; v_call: TRBV7-9; j_call: TRBJ2-3; d_call: .; cdr3_aa: CASSLVEVSTQYF; cdr3_nt: TGTGCCAGCAGCTTAGTCGAGGTAAGTACGCAGTATTTT
clone_size: .; v_call: TRBV5-6; j_call: TRBJ1-2; d_call: TRBD1; cdr3_aa: CASSLNTGASGYTF; cdr3_nt: TGTGCCAGCAGCCTTAACACAGGGGCGAGTGGCTACACCTTC
clone_size: .; v_call: TRBV3-1/TRBV3-2; j_call: TRBJ1-2; d_call: .; cdr3_aa: CASSQLRDYGYTF; cdr3_nt: TGTGCCAGCAGCCAGCTCAGGGACTATGGCTACACCTTC
clone_size: .; v_call: TRBV7-9; j_call: TRBJ2-7; d_call: .; cdr3_aa: CASSQIGGAGYEQYF; cdr3_nt: TGTGCCAGCAGCCAGATAGGGGGGGCCGGGTACGAGCAGTACTTC
clone_size: few; v_call: TRBV9; j_call: TRBJ1-3; d_call: .; cdr3_aa: CASSLGGYGNTIYF; cdr3_nt: TGTGCCAGCAGCCTCGGTGGTTACGGAAACACCATATATTTT
clone_size: few; v_call: TRBV5-1; j_call: TRBJ2-1; d_call: TRBD2; cdr3_aa: CASSGWAGGSYNEQFF; cdr3_nt: TGCGCCAGCAGCGGGTGGGCGGGAGGATCCTACAATGAGCAGTTCTTC
clone_size: .; v_call: TRBV5-4; j_call: TRBJ1-2; d_call: .; cdr3_aa: CASSSDRYGYTF; cdr3_nt: TGTGCCAGCAGCTCCGACAGATATGGCTACACCTTC
clone_size: .; v_call: TRBV6-5; j_call: TRBJ1-1; d_call: .; cdr3_aa: CASSIRGKNTEAFF; cdr3_nt: TGTGCCAGCAGTATTCGGGGGAAGAACACTGAAGCTTTCTTT
clone_size: .; v_call: TRBV29-1; j_call: TRBJ2-2; d_call: .; cdr3_aa: CSVVPITSNTGELFF; cdr3_nt: TGCAGCGTTGTCCCCATAACTTCGAACACCGGGGAGCTGTTTTTT
clone_size: once; v_call: TRBV6-5; j_call: TRBJ1-1; d_call: .; cdr3_aa: CASSGQGQTEAFF; cdr3_nt: TGTGCCTCCTCAGGGCAGGGCCAGACTGAAGCTTTCTTT
clone_size: once; v_call: TRBV5-1; j_call: TRBJ1-6; d_call: .; cdr3_aa: CASSLEWGQGSPLHF; cdr3_nt: TGCGCCAGCAGCTTGGAATGGGGGCAGGGTTCACCCCTCCACTTT
clone_size: .; v_call: TRBV28; j_call: TRBJ1-1; d_call: .; cdr3_aa: CASSEYRPMNTEAFF; cdr3_nt: TGTGCCAGCAGTGAATACAGGCCCATGAACACTGAAGCTTTCTTT
clone_size: .; v_call: TRBV18; j_call: TRBJ2-6; d_call: .; cdr3_aa: CASSNYKSGANVLTF; cdr3_nt: TGTGCCAGCTCAAACTACAAGTCTGGGGCCAACGTCCTGACTTTC
clone_size: .; v_call: TRBV19; j_call: TRBJ2-1; d_call: TRBD2; cdr3_aa: CASKSSSGAYNEQFF; cdr3_nt: TGTGCCAGTAAGTCTTCTAGCGGGGCCTACAATGAGCAGTTCTTC
clone_size: few; v_call: TRBV28; j_call: TRBJ2-1; d_call: TRBD1; cdr3_aa: CASSHGTGGYYNEQFF; cdr3_nt: TGTGCCAGCAGCCACGGGACAGGGGGCTACTACAATGAGCAGTTCTTC
clone_size: .; v_call: TRBV19; j_call: TRBJ1-3; d_call: .; cdr3_aa: CASSISGLTGNTIYF; cdr3_nt: TGTGCCAGTAGTATTTCGGGACTGACTGGAAACACCATATATTTT
clone_size: few; v_call: TRBV6-1; j_call: TRBJ2-7; d_call: TRBD1; cdr3_aa: CASSEYGTGYEQYF; cdr3_nt: TGTGCCAGCAGTGAGTACGGGACAGGTTACGAGCAGTACTTC
clone_size: .; v_call: TRBV2; j_call: TRBJ2-3; d_call: .; cdr3_aa: CASSEQGSTDTQYF; cdr3_nt: TGTGCCAGCAGTGAACAGGGTAGCACAGATACGCAGTATTTT
clone_size: .; v_call: TRBV11-3; j_call: TRBJ2-7; d_call: .; cdr3_aa: CASSLRSGGYRRGEQYF; cdr3_nt: TGTGCCAGCAGCTTAAGGTCGGGCGGGTATCGTCGGGGGGAGCAGTACTTC
clone_size: .; v_call: TRBV5-5; j_call: TRBJ2-7; d_call: .; cdr3_aa: CASSSNSQTYEQYF; cdr3_nt: TGTGCCAGCAGCTCAAACAGCCAAACCTACGAGCAGTACTTC
clone_size: .; v_call: TRBV10-3; j_call: TRBJ1-4; d_call: .; cdr3_aa: CAISERGINEKLFF; cdr3_nt: TGTGCCATCAGTGAGAGAGGGATTAATGAAAAACTGTTTTTT
clone_size: .; v_call: TRBV20-1; j_call: TRBJ1-1; d_call: .; cdr3_aa: CSASEGARGEAFF; cdr3_nt: TGCAGTGCTAGTGAGGGAGCGCGGGGTGAAGCTTTCTTT
clone_size: .; v_call: TRBV9; j_call: TRBJ1-2; d_call: .; cdr3_aa: CASSRSTANYGYTF; cdr3_nt: TGTGCCAGCAGCCGCTCCACAGCTAACTATGGCTACACCTTC
clone_size: few; v_call: TRBV28; j_call: TRBJ1-1; d_call: .; cdr3_aa: CAATTGMNTEAFF; cdr3_nt: TGTGCCGCCACCACGGGGATGAACACTGAAGCTTTCTTT
clone_size: .; v_call: TRBV27; j_call: TRBJ2-5; d_call: .; cdr3_aa: CASSAPGLRGETQYF; cdr3_nt: TGTGCCAGCAGTGCACCGGGCCTGAGGGGGGAGACCCAGTACTTC
clone_size: once; v_call: TRBV2; j_call: TRBJ2-3; d_call: .; cdr3_aa: CASLRGSWDTDTQYF; cdr3_nt: TGTGCCAGTCTTAGGGGATCCTGGGACACAGATACGCAGTATTTT